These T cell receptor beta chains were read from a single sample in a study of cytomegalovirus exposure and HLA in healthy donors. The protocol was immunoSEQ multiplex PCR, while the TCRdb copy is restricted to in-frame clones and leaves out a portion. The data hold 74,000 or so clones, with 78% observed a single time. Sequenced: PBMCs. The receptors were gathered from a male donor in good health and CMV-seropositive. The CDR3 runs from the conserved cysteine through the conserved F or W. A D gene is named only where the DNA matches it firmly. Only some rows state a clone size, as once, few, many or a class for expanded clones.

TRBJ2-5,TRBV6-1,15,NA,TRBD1,TGTGCCAGCAGTACCCGGGACAGGGGCTCGGAGACCCAGTACTTC,CASSTRDRGSETQYF
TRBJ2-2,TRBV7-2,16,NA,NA,TGTGCCAGCAGGTCACCCGGGGTACGCGGCACCGGGGAGCTGTTTTTT,CASRSPGVRGTGELFF
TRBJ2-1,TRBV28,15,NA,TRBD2,TGTGCCAGCAGTCTCTTAGCGGGAAGGGGGAATGAGCAGTTCTTC,CASSLLAGRGNEQFF
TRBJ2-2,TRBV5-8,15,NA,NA,TGTGCCAGCAGCTTGCGGGGGGCTGGCACCGGGGAGCTGTTTTTT,CASSLRGAGTGELFF
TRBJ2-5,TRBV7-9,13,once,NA,TGTGCCAGCCGCGGTGCGGCCCAAGAGACCCAGTACTTC,CASRGAAQETQYF
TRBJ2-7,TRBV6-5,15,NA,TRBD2,TGTGCCAGCAGTACTCCCCGGGGGGGAGTCTACGAGCAGTACTTC,CASSTPRGGVYEQYF
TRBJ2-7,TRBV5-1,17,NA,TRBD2,TGCGCCAGCAGCCCAGTCCTAGGCGGGAGCGGATCCTACGAGCAGTACTTC,CASSPVLGGSGSYEQYF
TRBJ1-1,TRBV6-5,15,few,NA,TGTGCCAGCAGTTACTCAATCGCAGGGAACACTGAAGCTTTCTTT,CASSYSIAGNTEAFF
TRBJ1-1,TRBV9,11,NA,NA,TGTGCCAGCAGCAGGACAACTGAAGCTTTCTTT,CASSRTTEAFF
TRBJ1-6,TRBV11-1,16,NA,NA,TGTGCCAGCAGCACTCACAGGGATCAAAATAATTCACCCCTCCACTTT,CASSTHRDQNNSPLHF
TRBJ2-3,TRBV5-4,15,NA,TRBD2,TGTGCCAGCAGCCCGGGACTAGCGGGGCGAGATACGCAGTATTTT,CASSPGLAGRDTQYF
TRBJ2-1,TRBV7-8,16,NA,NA,TGTGCCAGCAGCTTAGTTAGCCATTTCCCCTACAATGAGCAGTTCTTC,CASSLVSHFPYNEQFF
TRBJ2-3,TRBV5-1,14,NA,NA,TGCGCCAGCAGCCGGGATCCTAACACAGATACGCAGTATTTT,CASSRDPNTDTQYF